This T cell receptor (beta chain) was obtained from a study of T-cell reconstitution after alpha-beta-depleted transplantation in children. Unique molecular identifiers were incorporated when the TCRbeta library was constructed. TCRdb analysed the PCR reads with MiXCR anew, one entry per CDR3 protein. The table has hundreds of thousands of distinct CDR3 sequences, about 21% seen once. This clonotype was counted only a few times. Its antigen is currently unknown. Overall study results and limits: TCRbeta diversity was high at day 60 in some patients (a result of surviving recipient T cells and thymic progenitors). Reportedly, only several hundred clones from non-depleted graft cells drove alpha-beta T-cell counts at about two months. One year post-transplant, T-cell counts and diversity were largely derived from T cells produced anew.

Germline V lookup: CDR1 DFQATT, CDR2 SNEGSKA (reference sequence). There are 12 residues in the CDR3. Trimming cost V 7 bases and J 7 bases; bases outside gene matches: 7. The source is a boy less than two years old who had a stem cell transplant for acute myeloid leukemia, so the T cells may come from the graft donor. The V gene is TRBV20-1, the J gene TRBJ2-1; 7 bases align to TRBD1. Sequences were derived from PBMCs, mostly from graft donor cells, sampled 360 days after TCRalphabeta/CD19-depleted stem cell transplant. The CDR3 spells CSGVRQGNEQFF. DNA for the CDR3: TGCAGTGGAGTACGACAGGGTAATGAGCAGTTCTTC.